Described below is a single T cell receptor beta chain sequence and its context. The data belong to a study of blood T cell repertoires in COVID-19. TCRdb's copy holds only in-frame clones and misses some; the assay was immunoSEQ multiplex PCR. The data hold hundreds of thousands of clones, with over 80% observed a single time. Trimming removed 5 bases at V and 3 bases at J, with 17 bases between. The germline V gene encodes CDR1 GTSNPN and CDR2 SVGIG (reference sequence). CDR3 length: 14 residues. V gene TRBV30 combines with J gene TRBJ2-7; a weak D match, TRBD2 (7 bases). Sequenced material: peripheral blood. This clonotype was sampled from a woman aged 45-65 years with COVID-19, enrolled during active disease. The DNA of the CDR3 is TGTGCCTGGGGTTGGGGGGGGGCTTTCTACGAGCAGTACTTC. Translated: CAWGWGGAFYEQYF.